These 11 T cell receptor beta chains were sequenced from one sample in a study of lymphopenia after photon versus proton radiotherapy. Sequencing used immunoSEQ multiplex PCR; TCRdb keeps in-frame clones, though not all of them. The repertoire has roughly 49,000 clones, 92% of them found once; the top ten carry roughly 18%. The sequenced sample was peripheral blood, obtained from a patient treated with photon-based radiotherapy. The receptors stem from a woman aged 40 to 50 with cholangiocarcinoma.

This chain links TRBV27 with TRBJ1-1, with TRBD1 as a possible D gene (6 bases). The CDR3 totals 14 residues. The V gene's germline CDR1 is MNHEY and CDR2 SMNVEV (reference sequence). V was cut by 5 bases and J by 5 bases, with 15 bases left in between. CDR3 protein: CASSPTGIATEAFF. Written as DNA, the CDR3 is TGTGCCAGCAGTCCTACAGGGATCGCGACTGAAGCTTTCTTT.

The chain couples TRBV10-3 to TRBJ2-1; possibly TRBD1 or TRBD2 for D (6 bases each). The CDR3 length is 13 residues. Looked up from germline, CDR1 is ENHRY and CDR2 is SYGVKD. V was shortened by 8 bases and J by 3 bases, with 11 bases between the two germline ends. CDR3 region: CAIWGADYNEQFF. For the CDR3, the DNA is TGTGCCATCTGGGGGGCTGACTACAATGAGCAGTTCTTC.

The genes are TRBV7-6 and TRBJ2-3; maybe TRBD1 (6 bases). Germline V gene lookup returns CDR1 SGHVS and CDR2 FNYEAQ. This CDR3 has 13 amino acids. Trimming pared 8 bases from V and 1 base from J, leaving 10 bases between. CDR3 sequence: CASGDTGTDTQYF. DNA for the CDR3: TGTGCCAGCGGGGACACCGGCACAGATACGCAGTATTTT.

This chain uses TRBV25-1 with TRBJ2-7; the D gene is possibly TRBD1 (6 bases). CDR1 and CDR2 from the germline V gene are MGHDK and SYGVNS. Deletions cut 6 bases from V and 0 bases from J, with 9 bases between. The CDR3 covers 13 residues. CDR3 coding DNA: TGTGCCAGCAGACGGGACAACTCCTACGAGCAGTACTTC. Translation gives CASRRDNSYEQYF.

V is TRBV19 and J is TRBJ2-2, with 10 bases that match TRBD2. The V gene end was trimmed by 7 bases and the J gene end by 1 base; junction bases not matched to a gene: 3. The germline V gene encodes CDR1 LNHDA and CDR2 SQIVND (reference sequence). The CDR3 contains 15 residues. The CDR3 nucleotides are TGTGCCAGTACCCCTAGCGGGGGGAACACCGGGGAGCTGTTTTTT. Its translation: CASTPSGGNTGELFF.

CDR3 sequence: CASRSRDLGNQPQHF. DNA for the CDR3: TGTGCCAGTAGGTCACGGGACCTGGGCAATCAGCCCCAGCATTTT. V is TRBV19 and J is TRBJ1-5, with D tentatively TRBD1 (5 bases). Trimming cost V 6 bases and J 2 bases, with 14 bases left between them. CDR3 length equals 15 residues. In germline, CDR1 is LNHDA, CDR2 SQIVND (reference sequence).

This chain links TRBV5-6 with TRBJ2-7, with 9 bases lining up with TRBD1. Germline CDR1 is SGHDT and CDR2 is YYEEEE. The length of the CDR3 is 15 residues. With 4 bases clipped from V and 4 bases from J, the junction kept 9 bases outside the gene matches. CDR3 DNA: TGTGCCAGCAGCGTACCCCGACAGGGGGAGTACGAGCAGTACTTC. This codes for CASSVPRQGEYEQYF.

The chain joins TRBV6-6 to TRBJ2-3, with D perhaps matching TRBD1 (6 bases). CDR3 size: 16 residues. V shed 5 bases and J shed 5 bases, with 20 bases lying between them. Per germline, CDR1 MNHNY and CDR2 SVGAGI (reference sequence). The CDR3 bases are TGTGCCAGCAGTACTCAGGGGTCAGATGTGGGAGATACGCAGTATTTT. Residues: CASSTQGSDVGDTQYF.

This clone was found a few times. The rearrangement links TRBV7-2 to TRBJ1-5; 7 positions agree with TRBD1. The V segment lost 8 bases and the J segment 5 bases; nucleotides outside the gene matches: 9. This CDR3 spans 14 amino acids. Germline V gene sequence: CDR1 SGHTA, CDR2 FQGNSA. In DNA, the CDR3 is TGTGCCAGCTCCCGGACAGGAATTTATCAGCCCCAGCATTTT. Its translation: CASSRTGIYQPQHF.

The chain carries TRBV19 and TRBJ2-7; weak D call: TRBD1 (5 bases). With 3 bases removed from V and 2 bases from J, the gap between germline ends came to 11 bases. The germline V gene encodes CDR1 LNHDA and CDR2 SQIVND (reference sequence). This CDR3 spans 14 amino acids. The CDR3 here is CASSIAGLAYEQYF. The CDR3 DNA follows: TGTGCCAGTAGTATTGCAGGGCTTGCCTACGAGCAGTACTTC. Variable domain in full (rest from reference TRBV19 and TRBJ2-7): DGGITQSPKYLFRKEGQNVTLSCEQNLNHDAMYWYRQDPGQGLRLIYYSQIVNDFQKGDIAEGYSVSREKKESFPLTVTSAQKNPTAFYLCASSIAGLAYEQYFGPGTRLTVT.

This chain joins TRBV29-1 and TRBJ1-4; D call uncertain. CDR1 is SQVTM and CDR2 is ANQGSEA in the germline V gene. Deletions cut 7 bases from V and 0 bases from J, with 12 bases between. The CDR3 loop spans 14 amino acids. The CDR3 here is CSANDGATNEKLFF. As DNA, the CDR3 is TGCAGCGCAAATGACGGTGCAACTAATGAAAAACTGTTTTTT.